The next 6 T cell receptor beta chains were all read from a single sample in a study of shared clonotypes between healthy human individuals. Assay used: immunoSEQ multiplex PCR; TCRdb lists only in-frame clones, some missing. The data contain fewer than 3 million clones, 92% of them seen just once; the ten biggest clones take up about 0.36%. The specimen was naive CD4+ T cells from PBMCs. Noted subset: CD45RA+ positively selected. All receptors come from a man younger than 35 in good health. Some clones in this sample may be carry-over from other donors' samples.

In its sample, this clone was seen a few times. This chain joins TRBV19 and TRBJ1-4; 9 bases agree with TRBD1. Trimming at V came to 6 bases and at J to 6 bases, leaving 8 bases not matched to a gene. CDR1 LNHDA and CDR2 SQIVND come from the germline V gene (reference sequence). This CDR3 contains 15 residues. DNA for the CDR3: TGTGCCAGTAGGAATACCGGGACAGGGTATGAAAAACTGTTTTTT. Its protein is CASRNTGTGYEKLFF.

This clone was seen once. CDR3 loop: CASSLLPGPPYGYTF. The CDR3, as DNA: TGTGCCAGCAGTTTACTACCGGGGCCGCCCTATGGCTACACCTTC. The chain uses TRBV28 and TRBJ1-2; TRBD1 is a possible D gene (5 bases). The germline gives CDR1 MDHEN, CDR2 SYDVKM. The V end lost 2 bases, the J end lost 4 bases, and 14 bases lay between the germline ends. This CDR3 region has 15 residues.

The chain has TRBV5-4 and TRBJ1-5; D possibly corresponds to TRBD1 (5 bases). Trimming pared 4 bases from V and 2 bases from J, leaving 16 bases between. The V gene's germline CDR1 is SGHNT and CDR2 YYREEE (reference sequence). This CDR3 region has 16 residues. CDR3 protein: CASSAGPLGGNQPQHF. Here the CDR3 DNA reads TGTGCCAGCAGCGCGGGACCGCTCGGGGGCAATCAGCCCCAGCATTTT.

The V call is TRBV28, the J call TRBJ2-7; 11 bases agree with TRBD1. The CDR3 spans 14 residues. V lost 5 bases, J lost 13 bases, and 13 bases stayed unmatched. Germline V gene data show CDR1 as MDHEN and CDR2 as SYDVKM. This CDR3 reads CASSLGQGASAPYF. The CDR3 nucleotides are TGTGCCAGCAGTCTCGGACAGGGGGCGTCGGCTCCCTACTTC. The full variable domain, in which reference TRBV28 and TRBJ2-7 provide the parts outside the CDR3, is DVKVTQSSRYLVKRTGEKVFLECVQDMDHENMFWYRQDPGLGLRLIYFSYDVKMKEKGDIPEGYSVSREKKERFSLILESASTNQTSMYLCASSLGQGASAPYFGPGTRLTVT.

The V and J genes are TRBV5-5 and TRBJ1-4, with a weak D call TRBD1 (6 bases). Per the germline V gene, CDR1 is SGHKS and CDR2 is YYEKEE (reference sequence). V was pared by 0 bases and J by 7 bases, with 10 bases between. This CDR3 is built from 14 residues. CDR3 DNA sequence: TGTGCCAGCAGCTTGGGAGGGGGGAGTGAAAAACTGTTTTTT. This translates into CASSLGGGSEKLFF.

V usage is TRBV27 and J usage is TRBJ2-5; no firm D call. V was trimmed by 6 bases and J by 4 bases, leaving 12 bases between them. CDR3 length equals 13 residues. CDR1 MNHEY and CDR2 SMNVEV come from the germline V gene (reference sequence). The chain's CDR3 is CASRDLGLETQYF. As DNA, the CDR3 is TGTGCCAGCAGGGATTTGGGGTTAGAGACCCAGTACTTC.